These T cell receptor beta chains were read from a single sample in a study of T cells in Graves' hyperthyroidism and ophthalmopathy. TCRdb reprocessed the multiplex PCR reads via MiXCR and lists one record per CDR3 protein. The repertoire includes some 150,000 distinct CDR3 sequences, 22% of them detected once, and over 60% sits in the top ten. The sample taken for sequencing was blood. The receptors shown here come from a woman between 45 and 65 years old with Graves' hyperthyroidism that later progressed to Graves' ophthalmopathy. CDR3s include the opening cysteine and the closing phenylalanine or tryptophan. The D gene is left open where the match is weak. Size values are once, few and many counts, or a class for expanded clones, and some rows have none.

TRBV15,.,19,TRBD2,TRBJ2-3,TGTGCCACCAGCACCGATTCACGGGGGGGACCCCGGATGGGAGATACGCAGTATTTT,CATSTDSRGGPRMGDTQYF
TRBV6-1,many,13,.,TRBJ1-1,TGTGCCAGCAGTTATTCCGGGGGCGGTGAAGCTTTCTTT,CASSYSGGGEAFF
TRBV5-1,many,14,.,TRBJ1-1,TGCGCCAGCAGCCCAGGGGTTTTTGACACTGAAGCTTTCTTT,CASSPGVFDTEAFF
TRBV5-1,few,13,TRBD2,TRBJ2-7,TGCGCCAGCAGCGGCGGGACTAGATACGAGCAGTACTTC,CASSGGTRYEQYF
TRBV2,many,14,.,TRBJ1-5,TGTGCCAGCAGTGAAGGGGGGGGGTATCAGCCCCAGCATTTT,CASSEGGGYQPQHF
TRBV7-9,many,14,.,TRBJ1-6,TGTGCCAGCAGCGGCAGGGGACCAAATTCACCCCTCCACTTT,CASSGRGPNSPLHF
TRBV27,many,14,.,TRBJ1-1,TGTGCCAGCAGTCCCTACGCGGGAGTCACTGAAGCTTTCTTT,CASSPYAGVTEAFF
TRBV28,few,13,.,TRBJ1-2,TGTGCCAGCAGTCCGTTACAGGGTTACGGCTACACCTTC,CASSPLQGYGYTF
TRBV28,many,14,.,TRBJ1-5,TGTGCCAGCAGACCGGGAGCTTTCAATCAGCCCCAGCATTTT,CASRPGAFNQPQHF
TRBV18,many,15,TRBD1,TRBJ1-2,TGTGCCAGCTCACCACCCGGGACAGGGAGCTATGGCTACACCTTC,CASSPPGTGSYGYTF
TRBV3-1,many,14,.,TRBJ1-6,TGTGCCAGCAGCCCACAGGGTTTCGGTTCACCCCTCCACTTT,CASSPQGFGSPLHF
TRBV6-5,.,14,.,TRBJ1-2,TGTGCCAGCAGTTACTCGTGGGGGGGCTATGGCTACACCTTC,CASSYSWGGYGYTF
TRBV2,.,15,.,TRBJ2-5,TGTGCCAGCGGAGGGGGCAGGGGCGGTCGAGAGACCCAGTACTTC,CASGGGRGGRETQYF
TRBV2,many,16,TRBD2,TRBJ2-1,TGTGCCAGCAACCGACTAGCGGGAGGTTCTTACAATGAGCAGTTCTTC,CASNRLAGGSYNEQFF
TRBV7-2,many,15,TRBD1,TRBJ1-6,TGTGCCAGCAGCTTAGTCCAGGGGGCGATTTCCCCCCTCCACTTT,CASSLVQGAISPLHF
TRBV7-2,few,22,TRBD2,TRBJ2-4,TGTGCCAGCAGCCGCCCCCGAGGGACTAGCGGGGGTGGGAACATAGCCAAAAACATTCAGTACTTC,CASSRPRGTSGGGNIAKNIQYF
TRBV27,many,14,.,TRBJ2-1,TGTGCCAGCAGTTTCCGGGGATCCTACAATGAGCAGTTCTTC,CASSFRGSYNEQFF
TRBV18,many,16,.,TRBJ2-3,TGTGCCAGCTCACTCAACGAGGGAGGAGGGACAGATACGCAGTATTTT,CASSLNEGGGTDTQYF
TRBV30,many,12,.,TRBJ1-2,TGTGCCTGGAGTGTAGCGGGCTATGGCTACACCTTC,CAWSVAGYGYTF
TRBV7-8,many,14,TRBD1,TRBJ2-7,TGTGCCAGCAGCCGAGACAGGGGGGCCTACGAGCAGTACTTC,CASSRDRGAYEQYF
TRBV15,.,15,.,TRBJ2-1,TGTGCCACCAGCAGGCCGGGCCGCGGGTACAGTGAGCAGTTCTTC,CATSRPGRGYSEQFF
TRBV5-1,.,15,TRBD1,TRBJ2-7,TGCGCCAGCAGCCTGGAGCCGGGACAGCCCTACGAGCAGTACTTC,CASSLEPGQPYEQYF
TRBV19,.,16,TRBD2,TRBJ2-2,TGTGCCAGTAGATTGCTAGCGGGAGGGCCCACCGGGGAGCTGTTTTTT,CASRLLAGGPTGELFF
TRBV28,.,14,.,TRBJ2-7,TGTGCCAGCAGTCCGCGGACACTTTCCTACGAGCAGTACTTC,CASSPRTLSYEQYF
TRBV15,.,14,TRBD1,TRBJ1-2,TGTGCCACCAGCAGAGATAAGGGGGCGGGTGGCTACACCTTC,CATSRDKGAGGYTF
TRBV2,few,16,TRBD2,TRBJ2-1,TGTGCCAGCAGACTGGAGCGGGGGAGCTCCTACAATGAGCAGTTCTTC,CASRLERGSSYNEQFF
TRBV11-2,.,16,TRBD2,TRBJ2-7,TGTGCCAGCAGCCCAGCCGGGACTAGCGGGAGCTACGAGCAGTACTTC,CASSPAGTSGSYEQYF
TRBV2,few,15,TRBD2,TRBJ2-4,TGTGCCAGCAGGGCGGCGGCTAGCGGGATTCACATTCAGTACTTC,CASRAAASGIHIQYF
TRBV30,many,13,TRBD1,TRBJ1-2,TGTGCCTGGAGTGATCACAGGGGCTATGGCTACACCTTC,CAWSDHRGYGYTF
TRBV6-1,.,12,TRBD1,TRBJ2-1,TGTGCCAGCAGCAAACAGGGGGATGAGCAGTTCTTC,CASSKQGDEQFF
TRBV9,many,15,TRBD2,TRBJ2-5,TGTGCCAGCGGTGGGGAGGGCACCGTTGGGGAGACCCAGTACTTC,CASGGEGTVGETQYF
TRBV5-1,.,16,TRBD2,TRBJ2-5,TGTGCCAGCAGCTTGGGGGTAGCGGGAGATCCAGAGACCCAGTACTTC,CASSLGVAGDPETQYF
TRBV11-2,many,14,.,TRBJ2-5,TGTGCCAGCAGCTTAAGGCGGGTAGGGGAGACCCAGTACTTC,CASSLRRVGETQYF
TRBV5-8,many,13,.,TRBJ1-1,TGTGCCAGCAGCTTGGGGGCGCCCACTGAAGCTTTCTTT,CASSLGAPTEAFF
TRBV7-2,many,15,.,TRBJ2-7,TGTGCCAGCACCCGTAGCCGCGGGACCGCCTACGAGCAGTACTTC,CASTRSRGTAYEQYF
TRBV6-1,once,13,TRBD2,TRBJ2-5,TGTGCCAGCAGCGTTTCGGGGGGAGAGACCCAGTACTTC,CASSVSGGETQYF
TRBV6-6,.,16,TRBD2,TRBJ2-3,TGTGCCAGCAGTTACCGAAGGCTAGCGGGAGCAGATACGCAGTATTTT,CASSYRRLAGADTQYF
TRBV10-3,.,15,TRBD1,TRBJ2-7,TGTGCCATCAGTAGCGCGGGACAGGCAGCCTACGAGCAGTACTTC,CAISSAGQAAYEQYF
TRBV12-3/TRBV12-4,few,16,.,TRBJ1-3,TGTGCCAGCAGTTTAGGGGCGTTCGGCGCCGGAAACACCATATATTTT,CASSLGAFGAGNTIYF
TRBV3-1,many,15,TRBD1,TRBJ2-1,TGTGCCAGCAGCACCCGGGACAGGGGTGGCAATGAGCAGTTCTTC,CASSTRDRGGNEQFF
TRBV6-2/TRBV6-3,many,15,.,TRBJ1-5,TGTGCCAGCAGCCGAGGGATACTGAGCAATCAGCCCCAGCATTTT,CASSRGILSNQPQHF
TRBV5-1,.,14,.,TRBJ2-7,TGCGCCAGCAGCTTGGAACCGTTATCCTACGAGCAGTACTTC,CASSLEPLSYEQYF
TRBV30,many,15,.,TRBJ1-5,TGTGCCTGGAGTAGGGGATCGAATAGCAATCAGCCCCAGCATTTT,CAWSRGSNSNQPQHF
TRBV2,many,15,.,TRBJ2-5,TGTGCCAGCAGTGAAGTCGGGAGCCTAGTAGAGACCCAGTACTTC,CASSEVGSLVETQYF
TRBV12-3/TRBV12-4,many,15,TRBD2,TRBJ2-1,TGTGCCAGCAGTGTCGCGGGAGCCCTTTTCGATGAGCAGTTCTTC,CASSVAGALFDEQFF
TRBV6-1,.,15,.,TRBJ1-3,TGTGCCAGCAGCCCGGGCCCAAACTCTGGAAACACCATATATTTT,CASSPGPNSGNTIYF
TRBV7-3,.,16,.,TRBJ1-4,TGTGCCAGCAGCTTATACGGGGGGCCTACAGGTGAAAAACTGTTTTTT,CASSLYGGPTGEKLFF
TRBV20-1,many,13,.,TRBJ1-6,TGCAGTGCTAGACCAGCATCCAATTCACCCCTCCACTTT,CSARPASNSPLHF
TRBV11-2,few,15,.,TRBJ1-1,TGTGCCAGCACCCGCGAGCGCACCATGAACACCGAAGCTTTCTTT,CASTRERTMNTEAFF
TRBV11-1,many,15,TRBD2,TRBJ2-1,TGTGCCAGCAGCCCAGGGACTAGCGGGAGGGGTAATCCGTTCTTC,CASSPGTSGRGNPFF
TRBV19,.,14,TRBD1,TRBJ2-4,TGTGCCAGTAGTATTCGCGGACAGGGTAAAATTCAGTACTTC,CASSIRGQGKIQYF
TRBV5-1,.,16,.,TRBJ1-1,TGCGCCAGCAGCGAGGGCCAGGGCCTATGGAACACTGAAGCTTTCTTT,CASSEGQGLWNTEAFF
TRBV7-2,.,15,TRBD2,TRBJ2-5,TGTGCCAGCAGCATTAGCGGGAGGGAGGGAGAGACCCAGTACTTC,CASSISGREGETQYF
TRBV12-3/TRBV12-4,.,14,.,TRBJ2-3,TGTGCCAGTGGACAGACTGATGGCACAGATACGCAGTATTTT,CASGQTDGTDTQYF